One T cell receptor beta chain is described in this entry. After removal of 8 bases from V and 5 bases from J, the junction contained 4 bases not matched to a gene. CDR1 is LNHDA, CDR2 SQIVND, per germline (reference sequence). The CDR3 runs 12 residues. Terminally differentiated effector memory CD45RA+ cells were excluded by CCR7 positive selection of CD45RO-negative cells. As handled by the study authors: Filtering was not the same, since immunoSEQ gave junction-only sequences without quality scores. TCRdb's copy holds only in-frame clones and misses some; the assay was immunoSEQ multiplex PCR. V and J calls and clone size are as listed in that table; D and trimming were resolved from the DNA. This table has just over 2,000,000 clones, approximately 95% appearing once. These data are taken from a study of shared clonotypes between healthy human individuals.

The rearrangement links TRBV19 to TRBJ2-7; 9 bases map to TRBD2. This clonotype originated in a man between 18 and 35 years old in good health. Sequences were obtained from naive CD8+ T cells sorted from blood. Written as DNA, the CDR3 is TGTGCCAGTGGGGTAGCGGGAGACGAGCAGTACTTC. Encoded protein: CASGVAGDEQYF.